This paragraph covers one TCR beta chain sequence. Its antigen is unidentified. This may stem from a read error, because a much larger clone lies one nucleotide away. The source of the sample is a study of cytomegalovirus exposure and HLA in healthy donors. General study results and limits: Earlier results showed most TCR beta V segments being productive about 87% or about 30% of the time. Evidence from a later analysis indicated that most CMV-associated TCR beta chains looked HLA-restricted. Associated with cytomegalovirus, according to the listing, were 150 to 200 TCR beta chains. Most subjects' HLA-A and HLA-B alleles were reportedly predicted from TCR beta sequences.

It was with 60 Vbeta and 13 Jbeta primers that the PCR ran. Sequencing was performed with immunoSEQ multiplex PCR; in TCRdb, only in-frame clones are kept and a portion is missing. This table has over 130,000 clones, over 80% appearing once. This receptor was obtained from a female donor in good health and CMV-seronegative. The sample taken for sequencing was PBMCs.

The CDR3 region is CASSLGRAYEQYF. The CDR3, as DNA: TGTGCCAGCAGCTTAGGCAGGGCCTACGAGCAGTACTTC. The V gene is TRBV13, the J gene TRBJ2-7, with D possibly being TRBD1 (5 bases). Germline V CDR1 and CDR2: PRHDT, FYEKMQ (reference sequence). This CDR3 is built from 13 residues. V lost 0 bases and J 2 bases, leaving 5 bases between the germline ends.